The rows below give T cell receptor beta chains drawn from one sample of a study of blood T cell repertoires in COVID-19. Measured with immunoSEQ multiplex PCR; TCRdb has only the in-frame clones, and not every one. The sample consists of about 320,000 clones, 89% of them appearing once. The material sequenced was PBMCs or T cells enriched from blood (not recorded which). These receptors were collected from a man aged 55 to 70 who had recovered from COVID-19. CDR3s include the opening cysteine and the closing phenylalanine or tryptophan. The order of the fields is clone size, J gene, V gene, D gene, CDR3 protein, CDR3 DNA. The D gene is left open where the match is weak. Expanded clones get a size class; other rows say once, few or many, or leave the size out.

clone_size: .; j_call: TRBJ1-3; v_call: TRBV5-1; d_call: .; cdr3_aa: CASSIGGTGNTIYF; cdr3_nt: TGCGCCAGCAGCATCGGGGGAACTGGAAACACCATATATTTT
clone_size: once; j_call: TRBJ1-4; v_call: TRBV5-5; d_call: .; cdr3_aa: CASSLAGFATNEKLFF; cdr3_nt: TGTGCCAGCAGCTTGGCCGGGTTTGCAACTAATGAAAAACTGTTTTTT
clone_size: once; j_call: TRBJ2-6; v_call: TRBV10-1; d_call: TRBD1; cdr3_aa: CASSDTGTGDSGANVLTF; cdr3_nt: TGCGCCAGCAGTGATACCGGGACAGGGGACTCTGGGGCCAACGTCCTGACTTTC
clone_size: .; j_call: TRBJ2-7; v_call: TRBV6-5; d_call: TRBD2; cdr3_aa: CASGRERSEQYF; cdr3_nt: TGTGCCAGCGGGAGGGAGCGGAGCGAGCAGTACTTC
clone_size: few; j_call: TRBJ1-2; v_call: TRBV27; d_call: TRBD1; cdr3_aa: CASSPWTGDYGYTF; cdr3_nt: TGTGCCAGCAGTCCCTGGACAGGAGACTATGGCTACACCTTC
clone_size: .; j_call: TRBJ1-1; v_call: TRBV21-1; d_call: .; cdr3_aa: CASSIKGQSTCNTVYEAFF; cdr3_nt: TGTGCCAGCAGCATTAAGGGACAGTCCACTTGTAATACGGTTTATGAAGCTTTCTTT
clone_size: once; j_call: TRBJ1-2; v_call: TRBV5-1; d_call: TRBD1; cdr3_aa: CASSLSGDRDLDGYTF; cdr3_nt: TGCGCCAGCAGCTTGTCCGGGGACAGGGACCTGGATGGCTACACCTTC
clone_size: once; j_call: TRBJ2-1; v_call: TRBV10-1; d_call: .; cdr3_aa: CASSDGGTASYEQFF; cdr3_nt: TGCGCCAGCAGTGATGGGGGGACAGCGTCTTATGAGCAGTTCTTC
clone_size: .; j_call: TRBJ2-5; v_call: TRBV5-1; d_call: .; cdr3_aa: CASSLVAGQEETQYF; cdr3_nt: TGCGCCAGCAGCTTGGTCGCGGGGCAGGAAGAGACCCAGTACTTC
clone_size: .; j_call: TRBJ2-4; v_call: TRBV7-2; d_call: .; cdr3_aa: CASSLGGGISKNIQYF; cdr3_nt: TGTGCCAGCAGCTTAGGAGGCGGGATCTCCAAAAACATTCAGTACTTC
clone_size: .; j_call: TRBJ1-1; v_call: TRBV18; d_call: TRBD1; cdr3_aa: CASSDFTTGGTEAFF; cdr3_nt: TGTGCCAGCTCAGACTTCACGACAGGGGGCACTGAAGCTTTCTTT
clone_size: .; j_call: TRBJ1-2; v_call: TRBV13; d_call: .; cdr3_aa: CASSQPQGGGYTF; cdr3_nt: TGTGCCAGCAGCCAACCCCAGGGTGGAGGCTACACCTTC
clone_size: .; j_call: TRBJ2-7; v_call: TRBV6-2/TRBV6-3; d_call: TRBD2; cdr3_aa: CASSKLTSLEQYF; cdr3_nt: TGTGCCAGCAGCAAGCTGACTAGCCTCGAGCAGTACTTC
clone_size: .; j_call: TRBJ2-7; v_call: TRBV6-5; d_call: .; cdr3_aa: CASSKTGHPYEQYF; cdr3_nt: TGTGCCAGCAGCAAAACGGGACATCCTTACGAGCAGTACTTC
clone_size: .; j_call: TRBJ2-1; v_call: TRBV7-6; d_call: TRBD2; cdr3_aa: CASSLLTSRNNEQFF; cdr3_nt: TGTGCCAGCAGCTTATTGACTAGCCGAAACAATGAGCAGTTCTTC
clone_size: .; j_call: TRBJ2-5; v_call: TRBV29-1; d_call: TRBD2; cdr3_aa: CSVLGGSYRSQETQYF; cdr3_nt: TGCAGCGTCCTGGGAGGGTCCTACAGGTCGCAAGAGACCCAGTACTTC
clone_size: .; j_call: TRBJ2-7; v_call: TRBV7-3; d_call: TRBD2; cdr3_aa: CASSSASGTYEQYF; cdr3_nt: TGTGCCAGCAGCTCGGCTAGCGGAACCTACGAGCAGTACTTC
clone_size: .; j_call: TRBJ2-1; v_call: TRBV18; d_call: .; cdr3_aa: CASSPRGITGNEQFF; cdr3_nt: TGTGCCAGCTCACCACGGGGAATCACGGGGAATGAGCAGTTCTTC
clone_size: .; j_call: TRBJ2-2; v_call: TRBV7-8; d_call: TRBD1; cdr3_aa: CASSSPGDSFTGELFF; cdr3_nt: TGTGCCAGCAGCTCTCCTGGGGACAGCTTCACCGGGGAGCTGTTTTTT
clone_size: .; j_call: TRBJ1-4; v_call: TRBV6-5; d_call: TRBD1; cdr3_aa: CASSRDRVNEKLFF; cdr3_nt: TGTGCCAGCAGCCGGGACAGGGTGAATGAAAAACTGTTTTTT
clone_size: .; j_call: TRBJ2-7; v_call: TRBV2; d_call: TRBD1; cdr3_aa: CASRLGTGGHEQYF; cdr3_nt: TGTGCCAGCAGGCTCGGGACAGGGGGCCACGAGCAGTACTTC
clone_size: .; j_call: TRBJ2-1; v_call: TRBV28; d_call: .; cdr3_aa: CASSLRRPRANEQFF; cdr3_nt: TGTGCCAGCAGTTTAAGGCGGCCCAGGGCCAATGAGCAGTTCTTC
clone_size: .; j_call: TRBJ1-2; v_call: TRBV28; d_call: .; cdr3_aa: CASSPNPRGYGYTF; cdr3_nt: TGTGCCAGCAGTCCCAATCCAAGGGGCTATGGCTACACCTTC
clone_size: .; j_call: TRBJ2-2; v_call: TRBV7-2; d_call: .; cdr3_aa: CASSLVWQSNTGELFF; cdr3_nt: TGTGCCAGCAGCTTAGTTTGGCAGTCGAACACCGGGGAGCTGTTTTTT
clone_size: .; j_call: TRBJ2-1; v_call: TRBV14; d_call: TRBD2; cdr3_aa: CASSQPRTSGYNEQFF; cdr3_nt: TGTGCCAGCAGCCAACCGAGGACTAGCGGTTACAATGAGCAGTTCTTC
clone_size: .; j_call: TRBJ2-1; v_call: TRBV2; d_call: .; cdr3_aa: CASTILPGTENEQFF; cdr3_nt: TGTGCCAGCACTATACTTCCCGGGACTGAAAATGAGCAGTTCTTC
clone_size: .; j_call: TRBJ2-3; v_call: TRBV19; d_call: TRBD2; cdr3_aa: CASSMGLGDTDTQYF; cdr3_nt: TGTGCCAGTAGTATGGGACTAGGGGACACAGATACGCAGTATTTT
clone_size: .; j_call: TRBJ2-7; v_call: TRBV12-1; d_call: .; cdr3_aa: CASSPKYCGLAGGSVHHEQYF; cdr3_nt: TGTGCCAGCAGCCCGAAATACTGTGGACTAGCGGGAGGGTCCGTCCACCACGAGCAGTACTTC
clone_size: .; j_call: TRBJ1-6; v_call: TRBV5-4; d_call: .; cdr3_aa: CASSLQGDNSPLHF; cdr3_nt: TGTGCCAGCAGCTTACAGGGCGATAATTCACCCCTCCACTTT
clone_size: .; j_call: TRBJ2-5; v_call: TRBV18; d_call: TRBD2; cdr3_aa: CASSPPRQGGEETQYF; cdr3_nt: TGTGCCAGCTCACCACCGAGGCAGGGAGGGGAAGAGACCCAGTACTTC
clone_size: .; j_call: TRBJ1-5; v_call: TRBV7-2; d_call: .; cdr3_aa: CASSLRRDSNQPQHF; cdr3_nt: TGTGCCAGCAGCTTAAGAAGAGATAGCAATCAGCCCCAGCATTTT
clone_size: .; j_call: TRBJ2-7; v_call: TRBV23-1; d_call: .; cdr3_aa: CASSQSLTVLLYEQYF; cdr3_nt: TGCGCCAGCAGTCAATCTTTGACAGTCCTACTCTACGAGCAGTACTTC
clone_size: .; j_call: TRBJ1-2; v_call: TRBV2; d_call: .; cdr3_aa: CASSGRGYTF; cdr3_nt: TGTGCCAGCAGTGGGCGGGGCTACACCTTC
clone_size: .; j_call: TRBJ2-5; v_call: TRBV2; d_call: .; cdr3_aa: CASCTWPQETQYF; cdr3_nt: TGTGCCAGCTGCACATGGCCTCAAGAGACCCAGTACTTC
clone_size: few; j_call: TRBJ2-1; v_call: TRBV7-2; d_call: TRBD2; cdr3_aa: CASSSLTSGSLRNEQFF; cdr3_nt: TGTGCCAGCAGCTCCCTCACTAGCGGGAGTCTTCGAAATGAGCAGTTCTTC
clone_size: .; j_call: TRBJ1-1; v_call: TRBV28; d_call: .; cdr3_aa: CASSGGGAATEAFF; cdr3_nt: TGTGCCAGCAGTGGGGGGGGCGCAGCCACTGAAGCTTTCTTT
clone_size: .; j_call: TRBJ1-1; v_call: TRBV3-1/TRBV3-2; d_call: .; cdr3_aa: CASAPRVNTEAFF; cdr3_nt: TGTGCCAGCGCGCCCAGGGTGAACACTGAAGCTTTCTTT
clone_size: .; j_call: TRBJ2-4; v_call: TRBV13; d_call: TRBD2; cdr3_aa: CASSATSGLAKNIQYF; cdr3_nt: TGTGCCAGCAGCGCGACTAGCGGGTTAGCCAAAAACATTCAGTACTTC